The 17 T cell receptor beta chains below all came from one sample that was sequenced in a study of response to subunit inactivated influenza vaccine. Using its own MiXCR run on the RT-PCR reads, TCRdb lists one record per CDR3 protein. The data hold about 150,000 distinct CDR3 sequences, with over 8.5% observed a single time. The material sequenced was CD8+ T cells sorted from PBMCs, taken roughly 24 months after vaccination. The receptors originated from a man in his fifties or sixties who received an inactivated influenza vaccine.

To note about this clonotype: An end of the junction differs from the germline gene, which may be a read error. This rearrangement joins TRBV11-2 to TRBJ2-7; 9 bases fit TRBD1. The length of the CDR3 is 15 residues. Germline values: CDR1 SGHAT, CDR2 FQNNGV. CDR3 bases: TGTGGCAGCAGCTTAGAGGGACAGGGAACCTACGAGCAGTACTTC. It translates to CGSSLEGQGTYEQYF.

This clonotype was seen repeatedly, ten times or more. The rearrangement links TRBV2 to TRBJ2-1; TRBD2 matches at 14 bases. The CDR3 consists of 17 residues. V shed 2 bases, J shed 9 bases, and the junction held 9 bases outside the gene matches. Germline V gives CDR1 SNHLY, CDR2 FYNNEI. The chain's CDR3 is CASSESGGTSGGIEQFF. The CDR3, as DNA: TGTGCCAGCAGTGAATCGGGCGGGACTAGCGGGGGAATTGAGCAGTTCTTC.

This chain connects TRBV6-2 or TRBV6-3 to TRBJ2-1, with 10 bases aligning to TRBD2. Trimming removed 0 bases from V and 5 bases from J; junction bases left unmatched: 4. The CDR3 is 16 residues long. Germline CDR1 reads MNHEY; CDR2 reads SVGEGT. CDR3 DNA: TGTGCCAGCAGTTACTCGTTACTAGCGGGGAACAATGAGCAGTTCTTC. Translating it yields CASSYSLLAGNNEQFF.

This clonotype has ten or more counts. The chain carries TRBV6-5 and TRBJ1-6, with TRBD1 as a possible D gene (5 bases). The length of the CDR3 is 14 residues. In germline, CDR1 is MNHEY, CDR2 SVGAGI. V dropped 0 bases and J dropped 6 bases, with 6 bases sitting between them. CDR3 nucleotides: TGTGCCAGCAGTTACTCAGGGACTAATTCACCCCTCCACTTT. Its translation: CASSYSGTNSPLHF.

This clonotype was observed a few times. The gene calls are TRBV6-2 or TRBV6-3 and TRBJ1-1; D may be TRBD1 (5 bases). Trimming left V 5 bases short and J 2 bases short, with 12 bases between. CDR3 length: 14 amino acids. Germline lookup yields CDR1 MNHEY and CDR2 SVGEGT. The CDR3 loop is CASSPWTLNTEAFF. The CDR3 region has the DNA TGTGCCAGCAGTCCCTGGACACTAAACACTGAAGCTTTCTTT.

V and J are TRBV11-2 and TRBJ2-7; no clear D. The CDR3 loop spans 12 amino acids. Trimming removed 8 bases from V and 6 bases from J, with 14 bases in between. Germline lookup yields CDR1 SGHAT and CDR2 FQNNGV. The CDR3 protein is CASANVLGEQYF. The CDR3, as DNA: TGTGCCAGCGCTAATGTTCTGGGCGAGCAGTACTTC.

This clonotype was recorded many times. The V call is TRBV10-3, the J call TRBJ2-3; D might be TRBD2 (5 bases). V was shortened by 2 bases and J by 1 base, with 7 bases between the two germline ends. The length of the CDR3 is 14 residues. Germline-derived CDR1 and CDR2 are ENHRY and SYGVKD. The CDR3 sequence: CAISEVSGTDTQYF. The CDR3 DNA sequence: TGTGCCATCAGTGAGGTTAGCGGCACAGATACGCAGTATTTT.

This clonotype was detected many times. The CDR3 coding sequence is TGTGCCAGCAGTTTAGTGAACCAGTCTAACTATGGCTACACCTTC. It encodes CASSLVNQSNYGYTF. The chain uses TRBV12-3 or TRBV12-4 and TRBJ1-2; D call uncertain. V lost 1 base, J lost 0 bases, and 9 bases lay in between. The CDR3 loop spans 15 amino acids.

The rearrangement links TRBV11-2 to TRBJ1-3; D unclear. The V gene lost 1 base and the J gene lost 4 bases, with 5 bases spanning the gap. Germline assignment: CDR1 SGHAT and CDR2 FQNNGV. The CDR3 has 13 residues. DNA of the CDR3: TGTGCCAGCAGCTTAGCGCAGGGAAACACCATATATTTT. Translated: CASSLAQGNTIYF.

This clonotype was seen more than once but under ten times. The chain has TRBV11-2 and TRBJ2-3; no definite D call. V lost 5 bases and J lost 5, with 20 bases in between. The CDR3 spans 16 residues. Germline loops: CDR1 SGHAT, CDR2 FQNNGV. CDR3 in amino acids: CASSPPEGPKIDTQYF. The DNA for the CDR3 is TGTGCCAGCAGCCCCCCCGAAGGCCCCAAAATAGATACGCAGTATTTT.

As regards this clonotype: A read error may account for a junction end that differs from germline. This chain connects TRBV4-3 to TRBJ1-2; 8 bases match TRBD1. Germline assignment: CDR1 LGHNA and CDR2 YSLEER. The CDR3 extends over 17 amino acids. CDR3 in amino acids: CASSQVLGTGGNNGYTF. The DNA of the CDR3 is TGCGCCAGCAGCCAAGTTCTCGGGACAGGAGGTAACAATGGCTACACCTTC.

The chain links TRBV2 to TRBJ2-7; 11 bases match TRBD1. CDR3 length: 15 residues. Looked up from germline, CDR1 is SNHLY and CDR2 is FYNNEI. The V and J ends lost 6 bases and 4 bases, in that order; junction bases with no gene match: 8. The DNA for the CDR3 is TGTGCCAGCAGACTCGGACAGGGGGCTTGGTACGAGCAGTACTTC. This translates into CASRLGQGAWYEQYF.

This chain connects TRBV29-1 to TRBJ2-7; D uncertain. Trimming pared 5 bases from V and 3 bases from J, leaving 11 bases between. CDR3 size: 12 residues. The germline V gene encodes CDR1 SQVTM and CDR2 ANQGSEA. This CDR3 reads CSVFVRNYEQYF. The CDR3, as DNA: TGCAGCGTTTTTGTCAGAAACTACGAGCAGTACTTC.

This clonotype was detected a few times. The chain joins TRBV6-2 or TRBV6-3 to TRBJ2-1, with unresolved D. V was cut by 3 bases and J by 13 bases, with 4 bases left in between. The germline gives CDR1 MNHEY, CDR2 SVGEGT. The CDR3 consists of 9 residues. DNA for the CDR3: TGTGCCAGCAGTTATTATCAGTTCTTC. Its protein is CASSYYQFF.

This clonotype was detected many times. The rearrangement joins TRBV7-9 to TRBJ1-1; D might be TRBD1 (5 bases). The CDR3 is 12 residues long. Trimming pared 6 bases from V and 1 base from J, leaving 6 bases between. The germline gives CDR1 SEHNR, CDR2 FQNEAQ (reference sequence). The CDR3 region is CASSTGNTEAFF. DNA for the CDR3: TGTGCCAGCAGTACAGGGAACACTGAAGCTTTCTTT.

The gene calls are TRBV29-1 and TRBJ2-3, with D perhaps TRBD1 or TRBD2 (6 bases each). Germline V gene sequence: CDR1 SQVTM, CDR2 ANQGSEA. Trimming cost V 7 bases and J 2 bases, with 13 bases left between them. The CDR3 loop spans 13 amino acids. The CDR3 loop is CSAERGATDTQYF. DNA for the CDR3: TGCAGCGCAGAAAGGGGGGCCACAGATACGCAGTATTTT.

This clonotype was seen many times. The CDR3: CASSHTGQGEYGYTF. The DNA for the CDR3 is TGCGCCAGCAGCCATACCGGACAGGGGGAATATGGCTACACCTTC. V usage is TRBV4-1 and J usage is TRBJ1-2; 10 bases are a match to TRBD1. Germline V gene lookup returns CDR1 MGHRA and CDR2 YSYEKL. The trim removed 3 bases at V and 5 bases at J, leaving 6 bases unmatched. The CDR3 covers 15 residues.